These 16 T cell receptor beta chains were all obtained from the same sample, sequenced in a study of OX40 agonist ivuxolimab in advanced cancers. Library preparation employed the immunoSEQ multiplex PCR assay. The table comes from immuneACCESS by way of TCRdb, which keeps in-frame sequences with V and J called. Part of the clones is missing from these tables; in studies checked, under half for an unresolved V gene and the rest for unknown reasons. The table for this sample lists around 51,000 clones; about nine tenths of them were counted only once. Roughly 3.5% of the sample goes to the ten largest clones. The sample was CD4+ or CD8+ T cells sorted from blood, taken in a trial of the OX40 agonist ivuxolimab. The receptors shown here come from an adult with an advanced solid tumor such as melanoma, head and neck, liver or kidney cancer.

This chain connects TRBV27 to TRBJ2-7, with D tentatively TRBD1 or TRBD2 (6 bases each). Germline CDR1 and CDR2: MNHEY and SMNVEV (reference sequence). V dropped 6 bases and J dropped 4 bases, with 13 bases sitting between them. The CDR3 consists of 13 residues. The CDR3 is CASSPWGAYEQYF. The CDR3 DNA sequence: TGTGCCAGCAGCCCTTGGGGGGCGTACGAGCAGTACTTC.

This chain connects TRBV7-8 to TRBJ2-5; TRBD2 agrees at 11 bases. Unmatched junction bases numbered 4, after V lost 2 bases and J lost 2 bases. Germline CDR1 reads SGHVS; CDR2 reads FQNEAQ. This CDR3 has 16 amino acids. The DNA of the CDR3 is TGTGCCAGCAGCTTAAGAACTAGCGGGGGTCAAGAGACCCAGTACTTC. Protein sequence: CASSLRTSGGQETQYF. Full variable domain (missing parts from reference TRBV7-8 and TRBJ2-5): GAGVSQSPRYKVAKRGQDVALRCDPISGHVSLFWYQQALGQGPEFLTYFQNEAQLDKSGLPSDRFFAERPEGSVSTLKIQRTQQEDSAVYLCASSLRTSGGQETQYFGPGTRLLVL.

CDR3 sequence reads: CASSPSGLAKNIQYF. CDR3 coding DNA: TGCGCCAGCAGTCCTAGCGGCTTAGCCAAAAACATTCAGTACTTC. The chain uses TRBV10-2 and TRBJ2-4; TRBD2 agrees at 7 bases. CDR1 and CDR2 (germline): WSHSY, SAAADI. The CDR3 totals 15 residues. After removal of 5 bases from V and 0 bases from J, the junction contained 4 bases not matched to a gene.

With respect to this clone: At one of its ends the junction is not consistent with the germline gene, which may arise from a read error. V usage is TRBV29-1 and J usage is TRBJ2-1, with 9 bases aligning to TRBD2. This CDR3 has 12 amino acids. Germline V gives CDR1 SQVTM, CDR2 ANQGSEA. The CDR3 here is CSVSGTSNGQFF. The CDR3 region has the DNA TGCAGCGTCAGTGGGACTAGCAATGGGCAGTTCTTC.

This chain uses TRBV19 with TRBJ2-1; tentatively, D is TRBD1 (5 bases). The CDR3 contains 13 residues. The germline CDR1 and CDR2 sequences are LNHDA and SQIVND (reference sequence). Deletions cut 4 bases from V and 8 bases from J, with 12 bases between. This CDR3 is CASSNRRGDEQFF. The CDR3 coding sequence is TGTGCCAGTAGTAACAGGAGAGGCGATGAGCAGTTCTTC. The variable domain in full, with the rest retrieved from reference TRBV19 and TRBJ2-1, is DGGITQSPKYLFRKEGQNVTLSCEQNLNHDAMYWYRQDPGQGLRLIYYSQIVNDFQKGDIAEGYSVSREKKESFPLTVTSAQKNPTAFYLCASSNRRGDEQFFGPGTRLTVL.

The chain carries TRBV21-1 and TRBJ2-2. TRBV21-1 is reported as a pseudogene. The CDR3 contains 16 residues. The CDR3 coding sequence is TGTGCCAGCAGCTCCAGAGGGACCGCGAACACCGGGGAGCTGTTTTTT. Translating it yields CASSSRGTANTGELFF.

The CDR3 region is CASSLPSTGGVEKLFF. The CDR3, as DNA: TGTGCCAGCAGTTTACCCTCGACAGGGGGGGTTGAAAAACTGTTTTTT. The chain links TRBV28 to TRBJ1-4; 9 nucleotides agree with TRBD1. This CDR3 has 16 residues. J lost 7 bases, V lost 2 bases, and 8 bases had no gene match. From germline, CDR1 is MDHEN and CDR2 SYDVKM.

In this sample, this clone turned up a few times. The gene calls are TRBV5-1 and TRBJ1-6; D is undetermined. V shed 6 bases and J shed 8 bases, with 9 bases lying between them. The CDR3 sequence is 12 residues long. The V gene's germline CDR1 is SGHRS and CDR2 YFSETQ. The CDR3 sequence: CASKLPDSPLHF. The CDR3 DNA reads TGCGCCAGCAAACTTCCGGATTCACCCCTCCACTTT.

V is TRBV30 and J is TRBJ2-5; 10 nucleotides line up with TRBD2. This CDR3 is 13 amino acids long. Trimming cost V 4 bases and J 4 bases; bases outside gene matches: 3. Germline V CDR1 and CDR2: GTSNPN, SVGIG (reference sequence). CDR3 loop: CAWKAGGGETQYF. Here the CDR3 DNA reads TGTGCCTGGAAAGCGGGGGGGGGAGAGACCCAGTACTTC. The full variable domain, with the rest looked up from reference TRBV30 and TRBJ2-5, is SQTIHQWPATLVQPVGSPLSLECTVEGTSNPNLYWYRQAAGRGLQLLFYSVGIGQISSEVPQNLSASRPQDRQFILSSKKLLLSDSGFYLCAWKAGGGETQYFGPGTRLLVL.

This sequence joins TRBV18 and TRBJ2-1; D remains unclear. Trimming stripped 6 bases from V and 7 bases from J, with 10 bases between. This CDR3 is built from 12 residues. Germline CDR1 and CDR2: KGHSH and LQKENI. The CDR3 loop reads CASSTTMNEQFF. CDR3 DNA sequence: TGTGCCAGCTCGACAACGATGAATGAGCAGTTCTTC.

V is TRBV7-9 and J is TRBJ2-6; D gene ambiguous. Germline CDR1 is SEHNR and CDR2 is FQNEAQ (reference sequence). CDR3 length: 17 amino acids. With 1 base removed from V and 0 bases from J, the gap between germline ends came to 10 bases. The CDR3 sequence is CASSLDTSGSGANVLTF. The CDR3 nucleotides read TGTGCCAGCAGCTTAGACACGTCTGGCTCTGGGGCCAACGTCCTGACTTTC.

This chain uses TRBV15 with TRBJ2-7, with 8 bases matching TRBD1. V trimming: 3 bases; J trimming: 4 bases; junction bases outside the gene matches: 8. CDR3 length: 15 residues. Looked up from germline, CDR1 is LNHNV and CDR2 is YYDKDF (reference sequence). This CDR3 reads CATSSERQGRYEQYF. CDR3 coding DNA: TGTGCCACCAGCAGTGAACGACAGGGGAGATACGAGCAGTACTTC.

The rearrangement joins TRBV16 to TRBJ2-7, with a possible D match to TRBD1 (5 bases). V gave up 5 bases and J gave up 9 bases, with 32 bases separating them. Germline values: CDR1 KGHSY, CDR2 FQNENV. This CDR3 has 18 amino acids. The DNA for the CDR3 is TGTGCCAGCAGCTTCGGGCAAAGCCGTAGGGGCCTGTCGGCAGGGCAGTACTTC. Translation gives CASSFGQSRRGLSAGQYF. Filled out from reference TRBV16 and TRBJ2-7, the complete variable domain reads GEEVAQTPKHLVRGEGQKAKLYCAPIKGHSYVFWYQQVLKNEFKFLISFQNENVFDETGMPKERFSAKCLPNSPCSLEIQATKLEDSAVYFCASSFGQSRRGLSAGQYFGPGTRLTVT.

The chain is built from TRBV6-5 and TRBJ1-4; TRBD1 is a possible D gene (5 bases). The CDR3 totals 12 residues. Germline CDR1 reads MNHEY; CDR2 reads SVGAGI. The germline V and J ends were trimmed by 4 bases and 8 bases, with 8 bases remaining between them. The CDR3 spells CASSSGTEKLFF. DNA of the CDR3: TGTGCCAGCAGTTCAGGGACCGAAAAACTGTTTTTT.

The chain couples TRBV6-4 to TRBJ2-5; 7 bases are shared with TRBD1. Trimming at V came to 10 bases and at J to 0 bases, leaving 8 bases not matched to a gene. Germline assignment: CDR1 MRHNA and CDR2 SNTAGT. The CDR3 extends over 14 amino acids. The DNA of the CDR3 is TGTGCCACCGGGACAGAGAAGTACCAAGAGACCCAGTACTTC. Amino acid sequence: CATGTEKYQETQYF.

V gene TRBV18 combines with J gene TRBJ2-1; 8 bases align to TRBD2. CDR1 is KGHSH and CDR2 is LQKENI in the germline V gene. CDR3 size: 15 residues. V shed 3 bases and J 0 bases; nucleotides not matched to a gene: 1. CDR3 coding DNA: TGTGCCAGCTCACCCGGACTAGCCTCCTACAATGAGCAGTTCTTC. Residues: CASSPGLASYNEQFF.